Listed here are 28 T cell receptor beta chains from one sample, sequenced in a study of blood T cell repertoires in COVID-19. Libraries were prepared by immunoSEQ multiplex PCR; TCRdb keeps only in-frame clonotypes and omits some of them. The data contain 90,000 to 120,000 clones, approximately 81% of them singletons. Sequenced sample: peripheral blood. These receptors were taken from a human donor in a cohort sampled during active COVID-19.

This clone was seen a few times. Other DNA sequences in the same sample also yield this CDR3. This chain connects TRBV10-3 to TRBJ1-5; D gene unclear. V shed 3 bases and J shed 1 base, with 7 bases lying between them. The CDR3 has 14 amino acids. Per the germline V gene, CDR1 is ENHRY and CDR2 is SYGVKD. CDR3 in amino acids: CAISETGSNQPQHF. In nucleotides, the CDR3 is TGTGCCATCAGTGAAACGGGAAGCAATCAGCCCCAGCATTTT.

The rearrangement uses TRBV6-5 and TRBJ2-1, with D possibly being TRBD1 (6 bases). Germline V gene data show CDR1 as MNHEY and CDR2 as SVGAGI. This CDR3 has 14 residues. V lost 6 bases and J 2 bases, leaving 11 bases between the germline ends. The CDR3 DNA is TGTGCCAGCAGCCAGGACAGAGCCTACAATGAGCAGTTCTTC. The encoded protein is CASSQDRAYNEQFF.

V usage is TRBV7-2 and J usage is TRBJ1-6; no firm D call. V was shortened by 1 base and J by 10 bases, with 14 bases between the two germline ends. The CDR3 sequence is 15 residues long. Germline loops: CDR1 SGHTA, CDR2 FQGNSA. CDR3 bases: TGTGCCAGCAGCTTAGGCTCGAGGGATAGCTCACCCCTCCACTTT. Protein sequence: CASSLGSRDSSPLHF.

The rearrangement links TRBV6-6 to TRBJ2-5; TRBD2 matches at 8 bases. The CDR3 has 16 residues. The germline V gene encodes CDR1 MNHNY and CDR2 SVGAGI (reference sequence). The ends lost 4 bases at V and 0 bases at J; junction bases unmatched: 7. CDR3 protein: CASSSALAENQETQYF. The CDR3, as DNA: TGTGCCAGCAGTTCCGCACTAGCGGAAAACCAAGAGACCCAGTACTTC.

V usage is TRBV28 and J usage is TRBJ1-1; the D is unclear. V dropped 5 bases and J dropped 3 bases, with 7 bases sitting between them. This CDR3 is 12 amino acids long. Germline V lookup: CDR1 MDHEN, CDR2 SYDVKM. CDR3 DNA: TGTGCCAGCAGTCGGAGCTACACTGAAGCTTTCTTT. Encoded protein: CASSRSYTEAFF.

This clone was recorded only once. V gene TRBV15 combines with J gene TRBJ1-1; the match to TRBD1 covers 9 bases. CDR3 length: 14 residues. With V trimmed by 4 bases and J by 4 bases, 4 bases remained unmatched. The germline gives CDR1 LNHNV, CDR2 YYDKDF (reference sequence). CDR3 region: CATSTTGGATEAFF. DNA for the CDR3: TGTGCCACCAGCACTACAGGGGGCGCCACTGAAGCTTTCTTT.

The chain couples TRBV3-1 (or the pseudogene TRBV3-2) to TRBJ2-7; TRBD2 agrees at 7 bases. In germline, CDR1 is LGHDT, CDR2 YNNKEL (reference sequence). This CDR3 is 14 amino acids long. With V trimmed by 4 bases and J by 2 bases, 5 bases remained unmatched. The CDR3 loop reads CASSPGLGTYEQYV. The CDR3 DNA is TGTGCCAGCAGCCCCGGACTAGGCACCTACGAGCAGTACGTC.

This rearrangement joins TRBV9 to TRBJ1-3; D unresolved. Germline assignment: CDR1 SGDLS and CDR2 YYNGEE. The length of the CDR3 is 17 residues. The V gene lost 4 bases and the J gene lost 0 bases, with 17 bases spanning the gap. DNA for the CDR3: TGTGCCAGCAGCACCCGATCCAAATATAGCTCTGGAAACACCATATATTTT. It is translated as CASSTRSKYSSGNTIYF.

This clone showed up just a few times. As DNA, the CDR3 is TGCGCCAGCAGCCCCGGAGGTAGCGGAACCTACGAGCAGTACTTC. Translating gives CASSPGGSGTYEQYF. This chain connects TRBV5-1 to TRBJ2-7, with D possibly matching TRBD2 (6 bases). Trimming cost V 4 bases and J 2 bases, with 16 bases left between them. The CDR3 spans 15 residues. Germline CDR1 is SGHRS and CDR2 is YFSETQ. The full variable domain, with the rest looked up from reference TRBV5-1 and TRBJ2-7, is KAGVTQTPRYLIKTRGQQVTLSCSPISGHRSVSWYQQTPGQGLQFLFEYFSETQRNKGNFPGRFSGRQFSNSRSEMNVSTLELGDSALYLCASSPGGSGTYEQYFGPGTRLTVT.

V and J are TRBV28 and TRBJ2-7; TRBD2 aligns across 9 bases. Germline CDR1 reads MDHEN; CDR2 reads SYDVKM. The CDR3 spans 16 residues. J lost 7 bases, V lost 7 bases, and 17 bases had no gene match. The CDR3 DNA follows: TGTGCCAGCAAAATCTCTGGGGCTAGCGGGATTCTGGAGCAGTACTTC. Protein sequence: CASKISGASGILEQYF. Drawing the rest from reference TRBV28 and TRBJ2-7, the complete variable domain is DVKVTQSSRYLVKRTGEKVFLECVQDMDHENMFWYRQDPGLGLRLIYFSYDVKMKEKGDIPEGYSVSREKKERFSLILESASTNQTSMYLCASKISGASGILEQYFGPGTRLTVT.

This chain's CDR3 is CASSPTGSREKLFF. The DNA for the CDR3 is TGTGCCAGCAGCCCTACCGGGAGTCGAGAAAAACTGTTTTTT. The rearrangement joins TRBV7-2 to TRBJ1-4; D gene ambiguous. The germline V gene encodes CDR1 SGHTA and CDR2 FQGNSA. Trimming left V 5 bases short and J 8 bases short, with 15 bases between. This CDR3 comprises 14 residues.

CDR3 protein: CASSFLSRGSNQPQHF. Here the CDR3 DNA reads TGTGCCAGCAGTTTTTTATCCAGGGGCAGCAATCAGCCCCAGCATTTT. V usage is TRBV28 and J usage is TRBJ1-5, with D maybe TRBD1 (6 bases). Germline CDR1 and CDR2: MDHEN and SYDVKM. The CDR3 runs to 16 residues. V was clipped by 3 bases and J by 1 base, with 13 bases between them.

This chain uses TRBV6-6 with TRBJ2-5, with TRBD1 as a possible D gene (5 bases). This CDR3 spans 11 amino acids. The V and J ends lost 6 bases and 8 bases respectively, with 10 bases between them. The germline V gene has CDR1 MNHNY and CDR2 SVGAGI (reference sequence). The CDR3 protein is CASSRADTQYF. In DNA, the CDR3 is TGTGCCAGCAGCAGGGCAGATACCCAGTACTTC.

The CDR3 DNA follows: TGTGCCAGCTCACCACGCAATCCCGCGGGAGGGCGAAACACCGGGGAGCTGTTTTTT. Its protein is CASSPRNPAGGRNTGELFF. The chain couples TRBV18 to TRBJ2-2, with 9 bases matching TRBD2. Germline trimming cut 1 base from V and 2 bases from J; bases unmatched to any gene: 11. The CDR3 sequence is 19 residues long. CDR1 KGHSH and CDR2 LQKENI come from the germline V gene.

This chain connects TRBV5-1 to TRBJ2-3, with TRBD2 matching 8 bases. The CDR3 runs to 16 residues. J was trimmed by 4 bases and V by 4 bases; bases with no gene match: 11. Germline V gene lookup returns CDR1 SGHRS and CDR2 YFSETQ. CDR3 amino acids: CASSRLAGWGSDTQYF. CDR3 nucleotides: TGCGCCAGCAGCCGATTAGCGGGGTGGGGCTCAGATACGCAGTATTTT.

The CDR3 DNA sequence: TGCGCCAGCAGTCCAGGAGGGACAGGGGCGTACGAGCAGTACTTC. This translates into CASSPGGTGAYEQYF. The chain couples TRBV5-1 to TRBJ2-7; 10 bases are a match to TRBD1. V lost 5 bases, J lost 4 bases, and 9 bases stayed unmatched. The length of the CDR3 is 15 residues. Germline V lookup: CDR1 SGHRS, CDR2 YFSETQ.

The V gene is TRBV5-1, the J gene TRBJ2-3, with 8 bases matching TRBD1. The V segment lost 0 bases and the J segment 2 bases; nucleotides outside the gene matches: 8. Germline loops: CDR1 SGHRS, CDR2 YFSETQ. The CDR3 has 17 amino acids. The CDR3 is CASSLGAGGPLTDTQYF. DNA of the CDR3: TGCGCCAGCAGCTTGGGCGCAGGGGGCCCTCTCACAGATACGCAGTATTTT.

CDR3 sequence reads: CSASVLAAITDTQYF. The CDR3 DNA sequence: TGCAGTGCTAGTGTATTAGCGGCTATCACAGATACGCAGTATTTT. The rearrangement joins TRBV20-1 to TRBJ2-3; the D gene is possibly TRBD2 (6 bases). In germline, CDR1 is DFQATT, CDR2 SNEGSKA (reference sequence). The CDR3 extends over 15 amino acids. V lost 3 bases to trimming and J lost 2 bases, with 15 bases between them.

This clone has only one observation. V is TRBV29-1 and J is TRBJ1-1, with 7 bases identical to TRBD1. Trimming at V came to 1 base and at J to 2 bases, leaving 10 bases not matched to a gene. The CDR3 length is 16 residues. From germline, CDR1 is SQVTM and CDR2 ANQGSEA. CDR3 region: CSVEAYTGDGNTEAFF. Here the CDR3 DNA reads TGCAGCGTTGAAGCCTATACAGGGGATGGTAACACTGAAGCTTTCTTT.

This chain joins TRBV7-2 and TRBJ2-7; D unresolved. CDR1 is SGHTA, CDR2 FQGNSA, per germline. The V end was cut by 3 bases, the J end by 2 bases, with 8 bases between. The CDR3 spans 13 residues. CDR3 DNA: TGTGCCAGCAGCTTGCGTCCGCCCTACGAGCAGTACTTC. Translated: CASSLRPPYEQYF.

The chain is built from TRBV19 and TRBJ2-7, with TRBD2 matching over 14 bases. The V gene end was trimmed by 3 bases and the J gene end by 7 bases; junction bases not matched to a gene: 5. The CDR3 length is 15 residues. Per the germline V gene, CDR1 is LNHDA and CDR2 is SQIVND (reference sequence). In DNA, the CDR3 is TGTGCCAGTAGTATTGGGACTAGCGGGAGAGGGGAGCAGTACTTC. It is translated as CASSIGTSGRGEQYF.

The genes are TRBV9 and TRBJ2-1; 8 nucleotides agree with TRBD2. CDR3 size: 15 residues. The ends lost 0 bases at V and 4 bases at J; junction bases unmatched: 3. Germline V gene data show CDR1 as SGDLS and CDR2 as YYNGEE. Here the CDR3 reads CASSVGTGGYNEQFF. CDR3 coding DNA: TGTGCCAGCAGCGTAGGAACGGGGGGGTACAATGAGCAGTTCTTC.

The CDR3 reads CASSEGSGTGNSLEQYV. The CDR3 DNA follows: TGCGCCAGCAGTGAGGGTAGTGGGACAGGGAACTCCCTCGAGCAGTACGTC. This sequence joins TRBV10-1 and TRBJ2-7; 9 bases are shared with TRBD1. V shed 2 bases and J 6 bases; nucleotides not matched to a gene: 14. The CDR3 runs to 17 residues. Germline V CDR1 and CDR2: WNHNN, SYGVQD (reference sequence).

The chain combines TRBV3-1 (or the pseudogene TRBV3-2) with TRBJ1-1; 7 positions agree with TRBD1. This CDR3 has 14 amino acids. CDR1 is LGHDT, CDR2 YNNKEL, per germline (reference sequence). With V trimmed by 4 bases and J by 6 bases, 8 bases remained unmatched. The CDR3 loop is CASSRSGGFAEAFF. CDR3 sequence (DNA): TGTGCCAGCAGCCGCTCAGGGGGTTTCGCTGAAGCTTTCTTT.

The chain has TRBV23-1 and TRBJ2-2; D ambiguous. TRBV23-1 is sorted into the ORF group, with uncertain function. The V gene lost 0 bases and the J gene lost 3 bases, with 8 bases spanning the gap. This CDR3 comprises 15 residues. CDR3 nucleotide sequence: TGCGCCAGCAGTCAATCGTTACTTGACACCGGGGAGCTGTTTTTT. This sequence encodes CASSQSLLDTGELFF.

This sequence joins TRBV18 and TRBJ2-2; perhaps TRBD2 as D (5 bases). Between the trimmed V and J ends, which lost 3 bases and 0 bases, there was a span of 8 bases. Per germline, CDR1 KGHSH and CDR2 LQKENI. This CDR3 has 15 amino acids. The CDR3 protein is CASSPSGSNTGELFF. CDR3 DNA: TGTGCCAGCTCACCTTCGGGGTCGAACACCGGGGAGCTGTTTTTT.

The rearrangement joins TRBV6-2 or TRBV6-3 to TRBJ2-1, with 10 bases fitting TRBD2. The CDR3 consists of 16 residues. Looked up from germline, CDR1 is MNHEY and CDR2 is SVGEGT. Trimming removed 5 bases from V and 2 bases from J; junction bases left unmatched: 6. The CDR3 sequence: CASSGLAADTYNEQFF. For the CDR3, the DNA is TGTGCCAGCAGTGGACTAGCGGCCGATACCTACAATGAGCAGTTCTTC.

The chain uses TRBV27 and TRBJ1-5; D uncertain. This CDR3 is built from 12 residues. V was trimmed by 6 bases and J by 2 bases, leaving 5 bases between them. Germline CDR1 and CDR2: MNHEY and SMNVEV (reference sequence). The CDR3 DNA follows: TGTGCCAGCAGACTAGGCAATCAGCCCCAGCATTTT. Translation gives CASRLGNQPQHF.